These T cell receptor beta chains were read from a single sample in a study of blood T cell repertoires in COVID-19. The data were produced by immunoSEQ multiplex PCR, yet TCRdb's version contains in-frame clones alone and is incomplete. This table holds more than 300,000 clones, 88% found once. Sequenced material: peripheral blood. The receptors originated from a woman in her 70s with COVID-19, enrolled during active disease. CDR3s include the opening cysteine and the closing phenylalanine or tryptophan. The order of the fields is V gene, J gene, CDR3 protein.

TRBV28	TRBJ2-7	CASLQDPREQYF
TRBV5-1	TRBJ1-3	CASSSFQQGSSGNTIYF
TRBV4-3	TRBJ2-3	CASSQGDWVAGGKDTQYF
TRBV3-1/TRBV3-2	TRBJ1-1	CASSQEANRIGTEAFF
TRBV11-2	TRBJ1-1	CASSRVQETEAFF
TRBV5-4	TRBJ2-5	CASSLDLFTETQYF
TRBV15	TRBJ2-7	CATTGLAGGHYEQYF
TRBV2	TRBJ1-6	CAAWGGSLVGPLHF
TRBV2	TRBJ2-2	CASSDDRANTGELFF
TRBV29-1	TRBJ1-1	CSVAGALNTEAFF
TRBV11-2	TRBJ2-3	CASSLVFTSTDTQYF
TRBV10-3	TRBJ1-1	CAISDDRGSTEAFF
TRBV19	TRBJ2-3	CASSIAGGPRADTQYF
TRBV6-4	TRBJ2-1	CASSGTGGPNEQFF
TRBV18	TRBJ1-3	CASSPDRSSGNTIYF
TRBV6-6	TRBJ2-1	CASSRQAGGYNEQFF
TRBV6-5	TRBJ1-1	CASSNSGTGLAEAFF
TRBV2	TRBJ1-1	CASSVDPQVAEAFF
TRBV7-7	TRBJ1-5	CASSETASQPQHF
TRBV30	TRBJ2-7	CAWSPSGMYEQYF
TRBV9	TRBJ2-3	CASSVAAGGTDTQYF
TRBV27	TRBJ2-2	CASSLSGGGTGELFF
TRBV7-3	TRBJ2-1	CASSFVGGGPDGEQFF
TRBV15	TRBJ2-6	CATSRDSAGPVSGANVLTF
TRBV5-1	TRBJ2-7	CASALSGTYEQYF
TRBV30	TRBJ1-2	CAWSAGWGQGNYGYTF
TRBV6-5	TRBJ2-1	CASISRGIYNEQFF
TRBV4-3	TRBJ2-7	CASSPGTSGTYEQYF
TRBV24-1	TRBJ2-5	CATSDWAETQYF
TRBV5-1	TRBJ2-5	CASSLDTEIEETQYF
TRBV2	TRBJ2-5	CASIVDRGRETQYF
TRBV2	TRBJ2-7	CASSGPYGEQYF
TRBV5-1	TRBJ2-7	CASSPGGVDLYEQYF
TRBV2	TRBJ2-1	CASGDGGSSYNEQFF
TRBV24-1	TRBJ2-3	CATSPQGVDADTQYF
TRBV24-1	TRBJ1-5	CAPTDSNQPQHF
TRBV6-5	TRBJ1-2	CASRGQGSYRGYTF
TRBV4-2	TRBJ2-7	CASSQEGLAGAEQYF
TRBV18	TRBJ1-3	CASSPPRTGSGNTIYF
TRBV5-4	TRBJ2-3	CASSPTGGVTSTDTQYF
TRBV9	TRBJ2-2	CATIGQGITGELFF
TRBV7-5	TRBJ2-7	CARSLDRVGGGQYF
TRBV23-1	TRBJ2-7	CASSQSRGPPYEQYF
TRBV6-1	TRBJ1-1	CASSEIWGGIF
TRBV4-1	TRBJ1-3	CASSQGQAYTIYF
TRBV6-6	TRBJ1-1	CASSQAGMNTEAFF
TRBV9	TRBJ2-1	CASSVGASGGSDNEQFF
TRBV27	TRBJ2-3	CASSLMASGGDTQYF
TRBV5-1	TRBJ2-7	CASSGGGGQYF
TRBV24-1	TRBJ2-3	CATSDGSGGAFHTQYF
TRBV7-2	TRBJ1-2	CASSSRGRNYGYTF
TRBV5-8	TRBJ1-5	CASSLGEDQPQHF
TRBV7-2	TRBJ1-5	CASSWGDANNQPQHF
TRBV3-1/TRBV3-2	TRBJ1-6	CASSQVTTAYNSPLHF
TRBV21-1	TRBJ2-3	CASSKYAGKGTDTQYF